These 13 T cell receptor beta chains came from one sample sequenced in a study of cytotoxic CD8 clonotypes in ibrutinib-treated CLL. Assay: immunoSEQ multiplex PCR; the TCRdb copy retains only in-frame clones and omits some. Here the sample spans around 140,000 clones, 80% being singletons. The starting material was PBMCs, obtained after 36 months of ibrutinib treatment. The receptor set was obtained from a human donor with chronic lymphocytic leukemia.

The rearrangement uses TRBV20-1 and TRBJ1-5; D call uncertain. The CDR3 spans 11 residues. Germline V gives CDR1 DFQATT, CDR2 SNEGSKA (reference sequence). V shed 3 bases and J shed 7 bases, with 7 bases lying between them. CDR3 protein: CSARAGQPQHF. The DNA for the CDR3 is TGCAGTGCTAGGGCCGGACAGCCCCAGCATTTT.

The DNA for the CDR3 is TGTGCCAGCACCTCCCTGGGGCAGCTTCTCTACGAGCAGTACTTC. Translating it yields CASTSLGQLLYEQYF. The J gene is TRBJ2-7, the V gene TRBV27; a weak D match, TRBD1 (5 bases). CDR1 and CDR2 (germline): MNHEY, SMNVEV (reference sequence). Trimming cost V 7 bases and J 3 bases, with 19 bases left between them. This CDR3 is built from 15 residues.

V usage is TRBV5-1 and J usage is TRBJ2-7, with TRBD1 matching 8 bases. The CDR3 consists of 19 residues. V gave up 0 bases and J gave up 5 bases; unmatched junction bases: 19. CDR1 and CDR2 from the germline V gene are SGHRS and YFSETQ. Here the CDR3 reads CASSLVFRWDRKAGDEQYF. CDR3 nucleotide sequence: TGCGCCAGCAGCTTGGTTTTCCGCTGGGACAGGAAGGCCGGCGACGAGCAGTACTTC.

This rearrangement joins TRBV5-1 to TRBJ2-2, with 7 bases matching TRBD1. Germline loops: CDR1 SGHRS, CDR2 YFSETQ. The V segment lost 3 bases and the J segment 4 bases; nucleotides outside the gene matches: 6. This CDR3 comprises 15 residues. CDR3 nucleotides: TGCGCCAGCAGCTGGGACAGACCTTCCACCGGGGAGCTGTTTTTT. As protein: CASSWDRPSTGELFF.

The chain recombines TRBV10-2 with TRBJ2-5; D is possibly TRBD1 (6 bases). This CDR3 region has 14 residues. Germline V gene lookup returns CDR1 WSHSY and CDR2 SAAADI. Trimming pared 6 bases from V and 1 base from J, leaving 12 bases between. CDR3 loop: CASSLGQTQETQYF. CDR3 coding DNA: TGCGCCAGCAGCCTCGGACAGACCCAAGAGACCCAGTACTTC.

The chain links TRBV5-1 to TRBJ2-7, with TRBD1 identical over 9 bases. This CDR3 is 16 amino acids long. V lost 0 bases, J lost 2 bases, and 6 bases stayed unmatched. CDR1 and CDR2 from the germline V gene are SGHRS and YFSETQ. The chain's CDR3 is CASSLVGQGRPYEQYF. The CDR3 nucleotides are TGCGCCAGCAGCTTGGTGGGACAGGGCAGGCCCTACGAGCAGTACTTC.

The genes are TRBV30 and TRBJ1-4; D gene uncertain. This CDR3 comprises 14 residues. Germline V gene sequence: CDR1 GTSNPN, CDR2 SVGIG (reference sequence). Trimming stripped 2 bases from V and 4 bases from J, with 11 bases between. The CDR3 nucleotides read TGTGCCTGGAGTTTGTCAGCTTATAATGAAAAACTGTTTTTT. Encoded protein: CAWSLSAYNEKLFF.

The chain recombines TRBV6-5 with TRBJ1-2; 8 bases align to TRBD1. The V and J ends lost 6 bases and 14 bases, in that order; junction bases with no gene match: 8. In germline, CDR1 is MNHEY, CDR2 SVGAGI. The CDR3 has 11 residues. This CDR3 reads CASRTGVGKTF. Here the CDR3 DNA reads TGTGCCAGCAGGACAGGGGTCGGGAAAACCTTC.

The rearrangement joins TRBV10-3 to TRBJ2-1, with a weak D call TRBD1 (5 bases). The CDR3 length is 13 residues. V lost 6 bases and J lost 1, with 7 bases in between. CDR1 and CDR2 (germline): ENHRY, SYGVKD. In DNA, the CDR3 is TGTGCCATCAGGACAGATTCCTACAATGAGCAGTTCTTC. Amino acid sequence: CAIRTDSYNEQFF.

This clone was picked up one time. The chain links TRBV27 to TRBJ1-3; TRBD1 might be the D (5 bases). There are 15 residues in the CDR3. V lost 6 bases to trimming and J lost 0 bases, with 12 bases between them. Germline assignment: CDR1 MNHEY and CDR2 SMNVEV (reference sequence). For the CDR3, the DNA is TGTGCCAGCAGGCCCGGGACGGACTCTGGAAACACCATATATTTT. Translating gives CASRPGTDSGNTIYF.

This chain connects TRBV14 to TRBJ2-7; D not resolved. The CDR3 extends over 12 amino acids. V was cut by 5 bases and J by 1 base, with 6 bases left in between. The germline V gene encodes CDR1 SGHDN and CDR2 FVKESK. DNA for the CDR3: TGTGCCAGCAGCATCCGGTCCTACGAGCAGTACTTC. Its protein is CASSIRSYEQYF.

This chain connects TRBV4-1 to TRBJ1-5, with TRBD1 matching 7 bases. CDR1 and CDR2 from the germline V gene are MGHRA and YSYEKL. Germline trimming cut 3 bases from V and 6 bases from J; bases unmatched to any gene: 11. The CDR3 runs to 16 residues. The CDR3, as DNA: TGCGCCAGCAGCCACCTATGGGGCAGGGGGGTTCAGCCCCAGCATTTT. Encoded protein: CASSHLWGRGVQPQHF.

The chain uses TRBV5-1 and TRBJ2-7; D may be TRBD1 (6 bases). The CDR3 runs 13 residues. The V end lost 3 bases, the J end lost 2 bases, and 9 bases lay between the germline ends. Germline assignment: CDR1 SGHRS and CDR2 YFSETQ. The CDR3 bases are TGCGCCAGCAGCTGGGGACAAACCTACGAGCAGTACTTC. Translating it yields CASSWGQTYEQYF.